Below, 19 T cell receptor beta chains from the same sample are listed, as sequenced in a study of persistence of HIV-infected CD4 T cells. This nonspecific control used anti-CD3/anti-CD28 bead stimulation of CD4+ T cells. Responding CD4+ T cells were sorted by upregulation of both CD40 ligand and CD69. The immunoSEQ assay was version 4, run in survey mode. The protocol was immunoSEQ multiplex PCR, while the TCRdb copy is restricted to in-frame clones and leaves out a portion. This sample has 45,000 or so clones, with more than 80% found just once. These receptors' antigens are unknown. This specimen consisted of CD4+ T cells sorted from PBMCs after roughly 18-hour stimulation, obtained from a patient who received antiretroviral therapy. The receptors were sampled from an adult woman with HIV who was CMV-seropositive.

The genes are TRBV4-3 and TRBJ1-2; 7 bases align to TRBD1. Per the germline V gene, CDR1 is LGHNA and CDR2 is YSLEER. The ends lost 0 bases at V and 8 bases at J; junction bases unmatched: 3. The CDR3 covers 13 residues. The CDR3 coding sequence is TGCGCCAGCAGCCAAGAGAGAGGGGGCGGCTACACCTTC. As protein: CASSQERGGGYTF.

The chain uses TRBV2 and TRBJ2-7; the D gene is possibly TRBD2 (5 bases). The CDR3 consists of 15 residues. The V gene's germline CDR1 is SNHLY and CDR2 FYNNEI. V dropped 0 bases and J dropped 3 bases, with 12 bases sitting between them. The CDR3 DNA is TGTGCCAGCAGTGAAGCGCACCTAGCTAACTACGAGCAGTACTTC. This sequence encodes CASSEAHLANYEQYF.

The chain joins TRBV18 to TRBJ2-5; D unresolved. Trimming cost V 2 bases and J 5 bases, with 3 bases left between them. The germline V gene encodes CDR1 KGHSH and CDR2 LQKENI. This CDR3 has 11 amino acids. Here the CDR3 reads CASSPGETQYF. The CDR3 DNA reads TGTGCCAGCTCACCAGGGGAGACCCAGTACTTC.

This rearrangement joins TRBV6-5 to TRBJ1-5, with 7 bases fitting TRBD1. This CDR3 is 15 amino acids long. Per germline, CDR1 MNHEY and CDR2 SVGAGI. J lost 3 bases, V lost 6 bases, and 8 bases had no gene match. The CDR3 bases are TGTGCCAGCAGAGACACCGGGACAGACAATCAGCCCCAGCATTTT. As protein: CASRDTGTDNQPQHF.

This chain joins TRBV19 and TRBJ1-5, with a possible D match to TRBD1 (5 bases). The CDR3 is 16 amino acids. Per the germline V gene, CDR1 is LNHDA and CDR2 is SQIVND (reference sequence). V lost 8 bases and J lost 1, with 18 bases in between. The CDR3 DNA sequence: TGTGCCAGTTCCGGTGGGGCAGGGTGGAGCAATCAGCCCCAGCATTTT. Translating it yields CASSGGAGWSNQPQHF. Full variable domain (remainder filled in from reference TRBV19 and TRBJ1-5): DGGITQSPKYLFRKEGQNVTLSCEQNLNHDAMYWYRQDPGQGLRLIYYSQIVNDFQKGDIAEGYSVSREKKESFPLTVTSAQKNPTAFYLCASSGGAGWSNQPQHFGDGTRLSIL.

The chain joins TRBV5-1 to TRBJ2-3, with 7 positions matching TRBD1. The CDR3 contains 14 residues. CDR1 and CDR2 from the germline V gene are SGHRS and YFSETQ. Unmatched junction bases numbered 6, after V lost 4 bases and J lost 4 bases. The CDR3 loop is CASSLGQVPDTQYF. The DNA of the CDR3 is TGCGCCAGCAGCCTAGGACAGGTGCCAGATACGCAGTATTTT. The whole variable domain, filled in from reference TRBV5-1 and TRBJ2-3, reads KAGVTQTPRYLIKTRGQQVTLSCSPISGHRSVSWYQQTPGQGLQFLFEYFSETQRNKGNFPGRFSGRQFSNSRSEMNVSTLELGDSALYLCASSLGQVPDTQYFGPGTRLTVL.

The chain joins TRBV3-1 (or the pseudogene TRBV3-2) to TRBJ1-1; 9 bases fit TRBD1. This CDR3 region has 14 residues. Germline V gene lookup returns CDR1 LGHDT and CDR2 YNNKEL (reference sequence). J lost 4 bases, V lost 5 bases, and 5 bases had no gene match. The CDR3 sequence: CASSSGTGFTEAFF. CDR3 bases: TGTGCCAGCAGCTCCGGGACAGGGTTCACTGAAGCTTTCTTT.

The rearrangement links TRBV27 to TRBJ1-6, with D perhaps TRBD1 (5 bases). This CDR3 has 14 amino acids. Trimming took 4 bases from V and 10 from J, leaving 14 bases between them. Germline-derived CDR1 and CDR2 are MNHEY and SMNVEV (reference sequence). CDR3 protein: CASSSPGASSPLHF. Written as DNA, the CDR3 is TGTGCCAGCAGTTCCCCCGGGGCGAGCTCACCCCTCCACTTT.

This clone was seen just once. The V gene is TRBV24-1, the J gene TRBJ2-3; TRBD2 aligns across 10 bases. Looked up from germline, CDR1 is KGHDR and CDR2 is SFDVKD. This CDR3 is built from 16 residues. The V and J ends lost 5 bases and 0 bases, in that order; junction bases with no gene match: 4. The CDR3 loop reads CATSGRLAGSTDTQYF. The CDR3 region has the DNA TGTGCCACCAGTGGTAGACTAGCGGGTAGCACAGATACGCAGTATTTT.

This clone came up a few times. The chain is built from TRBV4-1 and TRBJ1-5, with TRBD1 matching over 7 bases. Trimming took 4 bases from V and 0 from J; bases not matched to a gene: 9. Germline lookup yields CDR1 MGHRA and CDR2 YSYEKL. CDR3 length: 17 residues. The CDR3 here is CASSPLWTGLSNQPQHF. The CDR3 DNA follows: TGCGCCAGCAGCCCCTTGTGGACAGGTCTTAGCAATCAGCCCCAGCATTTT.

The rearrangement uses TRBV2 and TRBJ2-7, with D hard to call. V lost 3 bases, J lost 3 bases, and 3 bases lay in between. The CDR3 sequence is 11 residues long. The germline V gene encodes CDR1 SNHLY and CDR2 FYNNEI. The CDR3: CASSDYYEQYF. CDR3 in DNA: TGTGCCAGCAGTGACTACTACGAGCAGTACTTC.

The CDR3 sequence is CASSLDTEAFF. The CDR3 DNA reads TGCGCCAGCAGCTTGGACACTGAAGCTTTCTTT. The chain uses TRBV5-1 and TRBJ1-1; D is undetermined. Trimming removed 0 bases from V and 3 bases from J, with 0 bases in between. This CDR3 spans 11 amino acids. Germline V lookup: CDR1 SGHRS, CDR2 YFSETQ.

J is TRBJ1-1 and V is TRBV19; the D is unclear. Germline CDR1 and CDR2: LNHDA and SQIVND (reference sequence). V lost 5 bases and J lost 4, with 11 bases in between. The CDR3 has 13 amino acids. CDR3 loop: CASSLDIATEAFF. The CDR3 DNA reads TGTGCCAGTAGTCTTGACATAGCCACTGAAGCTTTCTTT. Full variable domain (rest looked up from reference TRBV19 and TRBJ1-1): DGGITQSPKYLFRKEGQNVTLSCEQNLNHDAMYWYRQDPGQGLRLIYYSQIVNDFQKGDIAEGYSVSREKKESFPLTVTSAQKNPTAFYLCASSLDIATEAFFGQGTRLTVV.

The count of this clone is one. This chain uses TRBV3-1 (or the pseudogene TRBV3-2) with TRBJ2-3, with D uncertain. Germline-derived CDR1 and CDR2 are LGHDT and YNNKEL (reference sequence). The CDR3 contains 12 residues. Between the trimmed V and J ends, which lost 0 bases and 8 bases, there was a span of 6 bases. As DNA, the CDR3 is TGTGCCAGCAGCCAAGAAACCCGTACGCAGTATTTT. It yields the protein CASSQETRTQYF.

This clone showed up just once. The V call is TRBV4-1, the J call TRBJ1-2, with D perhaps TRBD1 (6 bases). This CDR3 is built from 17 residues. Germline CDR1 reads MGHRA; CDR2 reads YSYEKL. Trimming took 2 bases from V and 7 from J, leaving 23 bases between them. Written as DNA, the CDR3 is TGCGCCAGCAGCCAAATCCAGGGGACGAGAGGGGGGATTGGCTACACCTTC. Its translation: CASSQIQGTRGGIGYTF.

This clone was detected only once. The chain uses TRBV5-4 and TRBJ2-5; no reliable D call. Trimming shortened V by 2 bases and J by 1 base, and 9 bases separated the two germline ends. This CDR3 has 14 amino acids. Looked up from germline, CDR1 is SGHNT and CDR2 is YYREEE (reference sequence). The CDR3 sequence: CASSFGRTQETQYF. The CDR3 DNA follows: TGTGCCAGCAGCTTCGGACGGACCCAAGAGACCCAGTACTTC.

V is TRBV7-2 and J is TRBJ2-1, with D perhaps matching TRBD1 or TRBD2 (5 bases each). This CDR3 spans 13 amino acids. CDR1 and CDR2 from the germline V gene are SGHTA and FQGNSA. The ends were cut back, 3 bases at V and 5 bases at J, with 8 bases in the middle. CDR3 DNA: TGTGCCAGCAGCTTTTGGGGGAACAATGAGCAGTTCTTC. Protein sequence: CASSFWGNNEQFF.

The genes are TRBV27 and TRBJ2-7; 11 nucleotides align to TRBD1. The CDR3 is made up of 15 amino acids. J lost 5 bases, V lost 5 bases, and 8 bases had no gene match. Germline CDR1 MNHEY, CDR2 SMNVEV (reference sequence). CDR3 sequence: CASSNLGQGADEQYF. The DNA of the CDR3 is TGTGCCAGCAGTAACCTAGGACAGGGGGCTGACGAGCAGTACTTC.

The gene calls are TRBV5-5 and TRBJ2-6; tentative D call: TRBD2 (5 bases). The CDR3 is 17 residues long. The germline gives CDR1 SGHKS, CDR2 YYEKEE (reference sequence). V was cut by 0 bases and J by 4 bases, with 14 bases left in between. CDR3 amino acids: CASSLAFWESGANVLTF. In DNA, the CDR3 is TGTGCCAGCAGCTTGGCCTTTTGGGAGTCCGGGGCCAACGTCCTGACTTTC.